This T cell receptor (beta chain) is drawn from a study of molecular identifiers for immune sequencing clone quantification. Based on a CD8+CD4-CCR7+CD45RA+ profile, naive CD8 T cells were sorted. Library preparation followed earlier protocols using designated TCR primers. TCRdb reprocessed the PCR reads with MiXCR, giving one entry per CDR3 protein. The sample lists over 600,000 distinct CDR3 sequences; just under 20% were seen once. This clonotype was counted at least ten times. Its cognate antigen is unknown. Germline CDR1 SQVTM, CDR2 ANQGSEA. With 3 bases clipped from V and 7 bases from J, the junction kept 4 bases outside the gene matches. This CDR3 comprises 14 residues. Study-wide results and caveats: The share of molecules held by clones above 20 RNA copies was over 98% in effector cells and under 1% in naive cells.

The clonotype comes from a human donor in good health. Some libraries in this study had Jurkat cell RNA spiked in. This chain joins TRBV29-1 and TRBJ1-4, with 11 bases aligning to TRBD1. Sequenced material: naive CD8+ T cells from blood, with Jurkat cell RNA spiked in. The subset is: FACS-sorted CD8+CD4-CCR7+CD45RA+ naive T cells. The CDR3 spells CSVDPGTGGEKLFF. CDR3 coding DNA: TGCAGCGTTGATCCCGGGACAGGGGGTGAAAAACTGTTTTTT.